This passage covers 15 T cell receptor beta chains from one sample sequenced in a study of blood T cell repertoires in COVID-19. Data came from immunoSEQ multiplex PCR; TCRdb stores just in-frame clones and leaves some out. The sample yields fewer than 250,000 clones, approximately 81% seen once. The sample was peripheral blood. The receptors derive from a woman older than 75 with COVID-19, enrolled during active disease.

The V call is TRBV12-3 or TRBV12-4, the J call TRBJ1-2; TRBD1 aligns across 7 bases. Trimming removed 5 bases from V and 5 bases from J; junction bases left unmatched: 5. CDR3 length: 13 residues. CDR3 sequence: CASSPGQRYGYTF. CDR3 sequence (DNA): TGTGCCAGCAGTCCGGGACAGAGGTATGGCTACACCTTC.

This clone was recorded once. The chain employs TRBV5-4 and TRBJ1-1; unclear D gene. From germline, CDR1 is SGHNT and CDR2 YYREEE (reference sequence). This CDR3 is built from 14 residues. Trimming cost V 4 bases and J 0 bases, with 10 bases left between them. This CDR3 is CASSREGLNTEAFF. The CDR3 bases are TGTGCCAGCAGCAGGGAGGGATTGAACACTGAAGCTTTCTTT.

This chain uses TRBV24-1 with TRBJ2-5; D call uncertain. Germline-derived CDR1 and CDR2 are KGHDR and SFDVKD. This CDR3 contains 14 residues. V was pared by 9 bases and J by 0 bases, with 13 bases between. This CDR3 reads CATSRSVNQETQYF. The CDR3, as DNA: TGTGCCACCTCCCGGAGCGTTAACCAAGAGACCCAGTACTTC.

This chain joins TRBV7-2 and TRBJ1-4; D not resolved. V lost 3 bases and J 9 bases, leaving 14 bases between the germline ends. CDR1 and CDR2 from the germline V gene are SGHTA and FQGNSA. The CDR3 sequence is 14 residues long. CDR3 residues: CASSFDGRYQKLFF. CDR3 coding DNA: TGTGCCAGCAGCTTCGACGGGAGGTATCAAAAACTGTTTTTT.

The CDR3 region is CASSDPYLFTGGYTF. The CDR3 nucleotides read TGTGCCAGCAGCGACCCTTATCTTTTTACAGGGGGCTACACCTTC. The rearrangement joins TRBV21-1 to TRBJ1-2; the table's D call, TRBD1, was not checked against the DNA. TRBV21-1 is flagged as a pseudogene. This CDR3 has 15 residues.

The J gene is TRBJ2-7, the V gene TRBV21-1; TRBD1 is the table's D call and was not checked against the DNA. TRBV21-1 is classified as a pseudogene. CDR3 size: 14 residues. The CDR3 sequence is CASSKPNSYYEQYF. CDR3 nucleotides: TGTGCCAGCAGCAAACCAAACAGCTACTACGAGCAGTACTTC.

J is TRBJ1-1 and V is TRBV6-5; D is possibly TRBD1 (5 bases). Per germline, CDR1 MNHEY and CDR2 SVGAGI. The CDR3 spans 14 residues. V dropped 6 bases and J dropped 1 base, with 12 bases sitting between them. The CDR3 is CASRLMTANTEAFF. DNA of the CDR3: TGTGCCAGCAGGCTGATGACAGCGAACACTGAAGCTTTCTTT.

The chain combines TRBV7-2 with TRBJ2-5; TRBD2 agrees at 9 bases. Germline loops: CDR1 SGHTA, CDR2 FQGNSA. V was clipped by 1 base and J by 5 bases; unmatched bases: 11. The CDR3 is 17 residues long. The CDR3 DNA reads TGTGCCAGCAGCTTAGTTTCTAGCGGGGTCCGTCGGGAGACCCAGTACTTC. This gives the protein CASSLVSSGVRRETQYF.

This chain links TRBV27 with TRBJ2-4, with 7 positions matching TRBD1. The CDR3 loop spans 16 amino acids. Germline lookup yields CDR1 MNHEY and CDR2 SMNVEV (reference sequence). Trimming at V came to 5 bases and at J to 0 bases, leaving 7 bases not matched to a gene. CDR3 region: CASSPGQVLAKNIQYF. The DNA for the CDR3 is TGTGCCAGCAGTCCCGGACAGGTCTTAGCCAAAAACATTCAGTACTTC.

The chain is built from TRBV6-6 and TRBJ1-4, with D possibly matching TRBD1 (5 bases). The CDR3 is made up of 15 amino acids. V was pared by 6 bases and J by 3 bases, with 14 bases between. Germline V gene sequence: CDR1 MNHNY, CDR2 SVGAGI (reference sequence). The CDR3 loop reads CASRSEGPSNEKLFF. For the CDR3, the DNA is TGTGCCAGCAGGTCGGAGGGACCGTCTAATGAAAAACTGTTTTTT.

About this clone: Germline and junction disagree at one end, which may indicate a read error. The chain combines TRBV11-2 with TRBJ2-3, with D possibly matching TRBD2 (7 bases). The CDR3 extends over 13 amino acids. Germline CDR1 reads SGHAT; CDR2 reads FQNNGV. CDR3 DNA: TGTGCCAGTGGCGGGGGCCGCACATATACGCAGTATTTT. The encoded protein is CASGGGRTYTQYF.

The rearrangement joins TRBV9 to TRBJ2-2; D is uncertain. The CDR3 totals 17 residues. The ends were cut back, 0 bases at V and 1 base at J, with 13 bases in the middle. Germline CDR1 SGDLS, CDR2 YYNGEE. CDR3 nucleotides: TGTGCCAGCAGCGTAGTAAGATCGGCGGTGAACACCGGGGAGCTGTTTTTT. This codes for CASSVVRSAVNTGELFF.

This clone has only one observation. Its ends do not fully match the called genes, so a read error is possible. CDR3 DNA: TGTGCCAGCAGCGTAGCGGAGGGAACCACCATATATTTT. Residues: CASSVAEGTTIYF. The chain joins TRBV9 to TRBJ1-3; D not certain. Germline V gene data show CDR1 as SGDLS and CDR2 as YYNGEE. The CDR3 loop spans 13 amino acids.

This rearrangement joins TRBV2 to TRBJ2-3; maybe TRBD2 (6 bases). The CDR3 is 15 amino acids. Germline V gene data show CDR1 as SNHLY and CDR2 as FYNNEI. Trimming shortened V by 7 bases and J by 6 bases, and 20 bases separated the two germline ends. CDR3 loop: CASKEGLARTDTQYF. The CDR3 DNA sequence: TGTGCCAGCAAGGAGGGGCTAGCCAGGACGGATACGCAGTATTTT.

This clone has only one observation. This chain connects TRBV11-3 to TRBJ2-2; maybe TRBD2 (5 bases). V was clipped by 8 bases and J by 8 bases, with 9 bases between them. The CDR3 runs 11 residues. The germline gives CDR1 SGHNT, CDR2 YENEEA. CDR3 DNA: TGTGCCAGCGCCCGCGGGGGGGAGCTGTTTTTT. It specifies CASARGGELFF.